This TCR beta chain was sequenced during a study of cytomegalovirus exposure and HLA in healthy donors. At collection, donors were nominally healthy, but unrecorded immune exposures were probable. The PCR contained 60 Vbeta and 13 Jbeta primers. Libraries were prepared by immunoSEQ multiplex PCR; TCRdb keeps only in-frame clonotypes and omits some of them. The table includes 150,000 to 200,000 clones, roughly 84% detected once. From germline, CDR1 is SGHNT and CDR2 YYREEE (reference sequence). The CDR3 has 16 amino acids. V was shortened by 4 bases and J by 4 bases, with 20 bases between the two germline ends.

The receptor was isolated from a man younger than 35 in good health and CMV-seropositive. The V and J genes are TRBV5-4 and TRBJ2-5, with D perhaps TRBD2 (8 bases). The sample comprised PBMCs. The CDR3 region is CASSRLSGEGAETQYF. The CDR3 DNA reads TGTGCCAGCAGCCGACTTAGCGGGGAGGGGGCAGAGACCCAGTACTTC.